Sequencing of this T cell receptor beta chain was carried out in a study of Ad26.COV2.S vaccination and SARS-CoV-2 variants. About the research overall: The donor was enrolled in the Ad26.COV2.S arm of the COV1001 trial. Study-level points and caveats: There was reportedly substantial breadth in spike-specific CD8+ and CD4+ T cell responses after vaccination.

Comments on this clone: Its antigen remains unknown.

Described treatment: over 15 received Ad26.COV2.S at low or high dose, single or two shots; 5 received placebo; per-sample allocation not given. Sampling happened 63 days after the first vaccine or placebo injection. Profiling relied on immunoSEQ multiplex PCR, and the TCRdb table lists in-frame clones only, not all of them. The sample shows roughly 250,000 clones, roughly nine tenths of them seen only once. This CDR3 has 16 residues. Per germline, CDR1 MNHEY and CDR2 SVGAGI. Losses at the gene ends were 4 bases for V and 6 bases for J; bases not matched to a gene: 12. The TCR was taken from a person aged 18-60 years who received the Ad26.COV2.S COVID-19 vaccine or a placebo. The chain couples TRBV6-5 to TRBJ2-1, with 7 positions matching TRBD2. Material: peripheral blood, obtained in a trial of Ad26.COV2.S vaccine versus placebo. CDR3 loop: CASSFSAGTIPNEQFF. Here the CDR3 DNA reads TGTGCCAGCAGTTTTTCTGCCGGGACTATCCCCAATGAGCAGTTCTTC.